This TCR beta chain was captured by sequencing in a study of blood T cell repertoires in COVID-19 (dated by TCRdb to 2019 to 2021). Turning to the overall study: Collaborator samples came from the United States, Italy and Spain and covered acute and convalescent phases of COVID-19. The repertoires were released in a freely available public database intended as a resource for research on the immune response to SARS-CoV-2. Deeply sampled blood TCRbeta repertoires from subjects exposed to, actively infected with, or recovered from COVID-19 were included in the dataset. Where available, HLA class I and class II types were taken from metadata supplied by the sample provider and were not determined by assay-based typing. A de-identified subject ID, COVID-19 status, age in years and sex were almost always included in the sample metadata. The prospective study material was composed of cDNA or gDNA derived from T cells, B-cell-depleted T cells, or PBMCs. The samples were drawn from the first 160 participants of the ongoing ImmuneRACE study and from over 950 subjects provided by 6 global collaborators.

TCRbeta CDR3 regions were amplified from genomic DNA using the immunoSEQ Assay, a bias-controlled multiplex PCR. As for how the authors treated the data: Nucleated cell counts per sample were estimated from amplification of reference gene primers within the assay. Sequence reads were collapsed and filtered to measure the absolute abundance of every unique TCRbeta CDR3 rearrangement. For each sample, productive Simpson clonality was calculated as the square root of Simpson's diversity index across productive rearrangements. TCRdb stores this immuneACCESS table with in-frame sequences only. Part of the clones is absent; in the studies checked, under half of the shortfall reflects unresolved V genes, and no reason is known for the rest. D and trimming come from the DNA, and the V and J calls and clone size come from that table. A total of hundreds of thousands of clones appear in this sample, about 87% of them only once. About 8.9% of the sample is taken by the ten largest.

In the prospective study, participants were about 18 to 100 years old, resided in under 30 geographic areas of the United States, and were enrolled through a virtual design. In the prospective study, cohorts were assigned on the basis of participant-reported clinical history obtained from a screening survey and a study questionnaire. For ImmuneRACE Cohort 3, a participant was defined as recovered based on two consecutive negative NP/OP PCR tests, clearance by a healthcare professional, or resolution of symptoms. Each participant in the prospective study had whole blood, serum and a nasopharyngeal or oropharyngeal swab collected by mobile phlebotomists. Over a roughly 2-month period, participants in the prospective study had the option of providing additional blood draws and questionnaires. Blood samples from the prospective study were shipped frozen or at room temperature prior to DNA extraction.

About this clone itself: Its antigen remains undetermined. There are no base qualities to consult, and no much larger clone falls within one base.

On the study overall, not on this receptor specifically: The quantity of clinical and demographic metadata differed by source and by participant and was supplied without curation.

The source is a young woman who had recovered from COVID-19. Material for sequencing was PBMCs or T cells enriched from blood (not recorded which).

The CDR3 region has the sequence CASSESLAGTYEQYF. The base sequence is TGCGCCAGCAGTGAGAGTCTAGCGGGTACGTACGAGCAGTACTTC. Recombination joined TRBV10-2 with TRBJ2-7; 8 middle bases align to TRBD2. The germline V gene provides CDR1 WSHSY and CDR2 SAAADI. Compared with germline, V lacks 2 bases and J lacks 4 bases; bases without a gene match: 7. The CDR3 starts with the cysteine, ends with the phenylalanine, and has 15 residues. Only the CDR3 DNA stays, 45 bases, in frame from base 1.